The rows below give T cell receptor beta chains drawn from one sample of a study of Graves' ophthalmopathy and Graves' hyperthyroidism. TCRdb reprocessed the multiplex PCR reads with MiXCR, giving one entry per CDR3 protein. The table records 210,000 or so distinct CDR3 sequences, under 30% of them present only once. Input material: peripheral blood. Receptors were obtained from a man in his forties or fifties with Graves' ophthalmopathy. Each CDR3 is given with its conserved first and last residue. D genes are given only for firm matches. Expanded clones get a size class; other rows say once, few or many, or leave the size out.

d_gene	abundance	j_gene	v_gene	CDR3aa	CDR3nt
TRBD2	-	TRBJ2-2	TRBV6-2/TRBV6-3	CASRLAGSNTGELFF	TGTGCCAGCAGACTAGCGGGGTCGAACACCGGGGAGCTGTTTTTT
-	-	TRBJ1-1	TRBV20-1	CSLRGERTEAFF	TGCAGCCTGCGGGGGGAGCGCACTGAAGCTTTCTTT
-	once	TRBJ1-5	TRBV7-8	CASSLVGSNQPQHF	TGTGCCAGCAGCTTAGTCGGTAGCAATCAGCCCCAGCATTTT
-	-	TRBJ2-7	TRBV6-1	CASRFGSSYEQYF	TGTGCCAGCAGATTCGGGAGCTCCTACGAGCAGTACTTC
-	many	TRBJ2-5	TRBV29-1	CSALTGRAETQYF	TGCAGCGCCCTGACAGGGAGGGCGGAGACCCAGTACTTC
TRBD2	-	TRBJ2-7	TRBV28	CASSAPSGSSYEQYF	TGTGCCAGCAGTGCCCCTAGCGGGAGCTCCTACGAGCAGTACTTC
TRBD1	many	TRBJ2-6	TRBV6-2/TRBV6-3	CASRLDRAAGANVLTF	TGTGCCAGCAGGCTCGACAGGGCTGCTGGGGCCAACGTCCTGACTTTC
TRBD1	-	TRBJ1-2	TRBV19	CASSIMGQNYGYTF	TGTGCCAGTAGTATAATGGGACAGAACTATGGCTACACCTTC
-	-	TRBJ1-1	TRBV18	CASSPGTSEAFF	TGTGCCAGCTCACCAGGGACATCTGAAGCTTTCTTT
TRBD1	-	TRBJ1-1	TRBV4-2	CASSQGDRDHTEAFF	TGTGCCAGCAGCCAAGGGGACAGGGACCACACTGAAGCTTTCTTT
-	-	TRBJ1-5	TRBV2	CASLRDSNQPQHF	TGTGCCAGTTTGCGGGATAGCAATCAGCCCCAGCATTTT
-	-	TRBJ1-1	TRBV28	CASSFFGLGQRDGQNTEAFF	TGTGCCAGCAGTTTTTTCGGATTGGGTCAACGGGACGGACAGAACACTGAAGCTTTCTTT
TRBD1	once	TRBJ1-5	TRBV11-2	CASSPLGTGASNQPQHF	TGTGCCAGCAGCCCCCTCGGGACAGGGGCCAGCAATCAGCCCCAGCATTTT